This T cell receptor (beta chain) was obtained from a study of cytomegalovirus exposure and HLA in healthy donors. The study, taken as a whole, reports: In a later analysis, a missense DCLRE1C variant was linked to TCR beta V- and J-gene trimming.

Trimming cost V 0 bases and J 0 bases; bases outside gene matches: 12. The CDR3 covers 20 residues. In germline, CDR1 is LGHNA, CDR2 YNFKEQ. Turning to this clone: Its antigen is not known.

In the PCR, 60 Vbeta and 13 Jbeta primers were used. The data were produced by immunoSEQ multiplex PCR, yet TCRdb's version contains in-frame clones alone and is incomplete. Found here are approximately 140,000 clones, roughly 77% of them singletons; the top ten hold around 3.2%. The chain is built from TRBV4-2 and TRBJ2-2; 8 nucleotides agree with TRBD2. This clonotype was sampled from a human donor in good health. Sequenced: PBMCs. The CDR3 loop reads CASSQDPGGGTFANTGELFF. In DNA, the CDR3 is TGTGCCAGCAGCCAAGATCCAGGCGGGGGGACCTTCGCGAACACCGGGGAGCTGTTTTTT.